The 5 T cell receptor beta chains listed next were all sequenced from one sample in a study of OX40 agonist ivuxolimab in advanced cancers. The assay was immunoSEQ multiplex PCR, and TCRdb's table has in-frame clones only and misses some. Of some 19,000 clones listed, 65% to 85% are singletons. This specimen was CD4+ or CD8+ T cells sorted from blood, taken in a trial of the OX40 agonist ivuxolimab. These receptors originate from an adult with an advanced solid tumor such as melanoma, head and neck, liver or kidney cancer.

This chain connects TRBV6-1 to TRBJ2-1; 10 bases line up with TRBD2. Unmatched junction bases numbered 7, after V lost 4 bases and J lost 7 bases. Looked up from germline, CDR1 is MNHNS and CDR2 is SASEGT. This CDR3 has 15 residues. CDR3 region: CASSAVAGGRNEQFF. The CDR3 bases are TGTGCCAGCAGTGCCGTAGCGGGAGGCCGAAATGAGCAGTTCTTC.

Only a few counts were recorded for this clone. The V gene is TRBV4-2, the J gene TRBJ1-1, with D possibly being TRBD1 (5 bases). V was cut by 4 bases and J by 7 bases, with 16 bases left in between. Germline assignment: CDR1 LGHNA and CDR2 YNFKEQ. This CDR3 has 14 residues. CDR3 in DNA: TGTGCCAGCAGCCTTGGACACGAACCGAATGAAGCTTTCTTT. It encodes CASSLGHEPNEAFF.

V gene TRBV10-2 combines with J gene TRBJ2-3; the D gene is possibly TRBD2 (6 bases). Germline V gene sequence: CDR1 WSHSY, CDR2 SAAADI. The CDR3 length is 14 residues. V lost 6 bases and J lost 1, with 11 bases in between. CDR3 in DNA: TGCGCCAGCAGCGGGGAGGAGGGCACAGATACGCAGTATTTT. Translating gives CASSGEEGTDTQYF.

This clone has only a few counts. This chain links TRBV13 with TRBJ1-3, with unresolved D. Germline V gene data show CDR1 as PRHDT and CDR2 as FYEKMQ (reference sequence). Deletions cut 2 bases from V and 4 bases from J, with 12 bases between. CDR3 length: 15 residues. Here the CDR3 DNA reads TGTGCCAGCAGCTTACGCGGGCCTGGCGGAAACACCATATATTTT. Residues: CASSLRGPGGNTIYF.

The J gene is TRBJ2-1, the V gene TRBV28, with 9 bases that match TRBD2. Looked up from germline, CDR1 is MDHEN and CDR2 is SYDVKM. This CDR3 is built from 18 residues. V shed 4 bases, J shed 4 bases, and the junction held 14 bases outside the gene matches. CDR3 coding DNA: TGTGCCAGCAGTTCACTACTCCGGACTAGCGAAGGGTACAATGAGCAGTTCTTC. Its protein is CASSSLLRTSEGYNEQFF.